Below, one TCR beta chain is given with its context. What it recognizes is unknown. The PCR used 60 Vbeta and 13 Jbeta primers. Profiled with immunoSEQ multiplex PCR; TCRdb holds only in-frame clones, not every one. The listing contains about 50,000 clones. Germline CDR1 reads LNHDA; CDR2 reads SQIVND (reference sequence). With 5 bases removed from V and 0 bases from J, the gap between germline ends came to 8 bases. The CDR3 sequence is 14 residues long. The data derive from a study of cytomegalovirus exposure and HLA in healthy donors. Findings and caveats of the study: Several of the most significant clusters were apparently associated with common viral pathogens in a later analysis. Association of a missense DCLRE1C variant with TCR beta V- and J-gene trimming was reported in a later analysis. In a later analysis, at a false discovery rate of 0.05, about 17,000 TCR beta sequences matched HLA alleles.

The receptor was derived from a man between 18 and 35 years old in good health and CMV-seropositive. The source material was PBMCs. The chain links TRBV19 to TRBJ1-5, with a possible D match to TRBD1 (5 bases). CDR3 sequence (DNA): TGTGCCAGTAGTCCCGACAGTAGCAATCAGCCCCAGCATTTT. It codes for CASSPDSSNQPQHF.